This T cell receptor (beta chain) comes out of a study of control samples from healthy donors and cancer patients. The germline V and J ends were trimmed by 4 bases and 5 bases, with 13 bases remaining between them. The CDR3 spans 14 residues. Germline V CDR1 and CDR2: SGDLS, YYNGEE. Sequenced by immunoSEQ multiplex PCR; TCRdb stores in-frame clones only, minus some. This sample has about 100,000 clones; 92% occur once, and the top ten carry around 3%. The receptor comes from a human donor in good health. The donor label of this sample is uncertain. This chain links TRBV9 with TRBJ1-3; D is unresolved. Sequences were obtained from blood. This chain's CDR3 is CASSPTTARNTIYF. Here the CDR3 DNA reads TGTGCCAGCAGCCCTACCACCGCGAGAAACACCATATATTTT.